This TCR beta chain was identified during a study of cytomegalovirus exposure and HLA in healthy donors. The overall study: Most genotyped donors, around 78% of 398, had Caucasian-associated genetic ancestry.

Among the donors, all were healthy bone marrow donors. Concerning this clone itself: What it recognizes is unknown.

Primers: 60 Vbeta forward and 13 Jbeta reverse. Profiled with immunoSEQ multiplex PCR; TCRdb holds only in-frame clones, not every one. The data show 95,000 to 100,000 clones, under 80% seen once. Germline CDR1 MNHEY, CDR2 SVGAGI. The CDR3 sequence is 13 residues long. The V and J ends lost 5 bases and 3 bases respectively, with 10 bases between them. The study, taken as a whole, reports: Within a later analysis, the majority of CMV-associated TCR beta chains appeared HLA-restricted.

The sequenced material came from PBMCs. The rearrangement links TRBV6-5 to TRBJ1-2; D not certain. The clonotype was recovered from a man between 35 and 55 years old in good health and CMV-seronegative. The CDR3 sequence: CASSLLGDYGYTF. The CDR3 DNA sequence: TGTGCCAGCAGTCTTCTAGGCGACTATGGCTACACCTTC.